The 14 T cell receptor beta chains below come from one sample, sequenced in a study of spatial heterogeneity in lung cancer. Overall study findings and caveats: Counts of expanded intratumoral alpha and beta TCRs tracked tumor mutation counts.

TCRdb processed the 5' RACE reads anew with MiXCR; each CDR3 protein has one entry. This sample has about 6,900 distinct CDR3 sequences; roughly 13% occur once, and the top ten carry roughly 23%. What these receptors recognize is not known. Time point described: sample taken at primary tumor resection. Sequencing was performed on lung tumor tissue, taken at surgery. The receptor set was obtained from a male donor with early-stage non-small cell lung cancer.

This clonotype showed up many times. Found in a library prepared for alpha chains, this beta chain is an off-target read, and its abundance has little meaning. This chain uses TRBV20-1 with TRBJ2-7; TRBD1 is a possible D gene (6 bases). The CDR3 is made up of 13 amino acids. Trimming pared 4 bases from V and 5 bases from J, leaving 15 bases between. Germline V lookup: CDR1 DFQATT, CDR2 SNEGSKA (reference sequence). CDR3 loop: CSAINRVLDEQYF. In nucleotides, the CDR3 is TGCAGTGCTATAAACAGGGTATTGGACGAGCAGTACTTC.

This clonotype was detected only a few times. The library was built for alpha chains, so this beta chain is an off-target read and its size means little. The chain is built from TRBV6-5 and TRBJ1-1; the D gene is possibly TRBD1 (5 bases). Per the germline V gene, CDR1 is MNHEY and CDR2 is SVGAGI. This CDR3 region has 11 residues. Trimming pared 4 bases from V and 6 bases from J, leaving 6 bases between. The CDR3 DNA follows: TGTGCCAGCAGTTGGGGGGCTGAAGCTTTCTTT. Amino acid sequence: CASSWGAEAFF.

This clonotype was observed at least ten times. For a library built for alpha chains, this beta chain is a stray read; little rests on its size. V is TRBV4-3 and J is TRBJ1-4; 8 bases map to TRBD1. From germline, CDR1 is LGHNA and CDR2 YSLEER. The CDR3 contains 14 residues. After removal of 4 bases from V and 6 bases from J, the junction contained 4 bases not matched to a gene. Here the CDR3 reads CASSLDRADEKLFF. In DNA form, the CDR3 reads TGCGCCAGCAGCCTGGACAGGGCCGATGAAAAACTGTTTTTT.

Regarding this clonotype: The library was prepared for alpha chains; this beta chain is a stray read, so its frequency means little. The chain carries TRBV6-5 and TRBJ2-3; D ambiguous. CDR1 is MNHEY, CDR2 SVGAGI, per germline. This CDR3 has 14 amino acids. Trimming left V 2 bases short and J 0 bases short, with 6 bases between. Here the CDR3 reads CASSYDRSTDTQYF. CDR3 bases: TGTGCCAGCAGTTACGACCGAAGCACAGATACGCAGTATTTT.

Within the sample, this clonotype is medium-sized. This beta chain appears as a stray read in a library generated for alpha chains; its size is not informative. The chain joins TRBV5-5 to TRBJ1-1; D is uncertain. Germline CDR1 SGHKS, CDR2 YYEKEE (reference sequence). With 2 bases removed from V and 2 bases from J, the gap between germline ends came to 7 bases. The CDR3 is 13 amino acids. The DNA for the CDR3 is TGTGCCAGCAGCTTTTGGTTAAACACTGAAGCTTTCTTT. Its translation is CASSFWLNTEAFF.

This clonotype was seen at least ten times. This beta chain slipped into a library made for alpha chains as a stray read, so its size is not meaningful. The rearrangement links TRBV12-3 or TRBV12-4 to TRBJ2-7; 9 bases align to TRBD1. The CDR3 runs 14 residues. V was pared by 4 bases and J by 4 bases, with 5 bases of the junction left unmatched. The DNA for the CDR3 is TGTGCCAGCAGTTCTACAGGGGGCCAGTACGAGCAGTACTTC. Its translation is CASSSTGGQYEQYF.

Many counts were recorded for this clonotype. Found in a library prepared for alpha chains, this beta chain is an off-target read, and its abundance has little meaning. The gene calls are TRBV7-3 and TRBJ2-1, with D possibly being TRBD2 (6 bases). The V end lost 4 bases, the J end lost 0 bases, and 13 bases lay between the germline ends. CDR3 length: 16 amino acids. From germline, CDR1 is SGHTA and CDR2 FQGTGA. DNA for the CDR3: TGTGCCAGCAGCTCATCCGGGGGAGGCTCCTACAATGAGCAGTTCTTC. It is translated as CASSSSGGGSYNEQFF.

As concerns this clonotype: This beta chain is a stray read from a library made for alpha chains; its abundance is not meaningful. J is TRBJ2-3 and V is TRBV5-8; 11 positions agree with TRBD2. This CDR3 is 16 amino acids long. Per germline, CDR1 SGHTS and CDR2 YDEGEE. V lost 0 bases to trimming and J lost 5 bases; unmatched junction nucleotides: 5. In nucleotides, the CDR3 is TGTGCCAGCAGCTTGGCCCAGACTAGCGGGGAAGATACGCAGTATTTT. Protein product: CASSLAQTSGEDTQYF.

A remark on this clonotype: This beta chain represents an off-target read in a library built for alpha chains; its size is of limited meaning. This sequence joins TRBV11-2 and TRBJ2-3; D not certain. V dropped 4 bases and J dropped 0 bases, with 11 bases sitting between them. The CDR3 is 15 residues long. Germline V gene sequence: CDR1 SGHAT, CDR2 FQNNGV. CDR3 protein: CASSSRLVSTDTQYF. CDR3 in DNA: TGTGCCAGCAGCTCCCGACTTGTTAGCACAGATACGCAGTATTTT.

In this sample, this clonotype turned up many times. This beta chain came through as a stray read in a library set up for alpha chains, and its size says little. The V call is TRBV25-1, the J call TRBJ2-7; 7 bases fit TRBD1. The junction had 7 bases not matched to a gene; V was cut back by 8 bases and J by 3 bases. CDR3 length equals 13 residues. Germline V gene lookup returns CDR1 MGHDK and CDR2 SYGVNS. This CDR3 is CASGGQPYYEQYF. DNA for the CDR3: TGTGCCAGCGGGGGACAGCCCTACTACGAGCAGTACTTC.

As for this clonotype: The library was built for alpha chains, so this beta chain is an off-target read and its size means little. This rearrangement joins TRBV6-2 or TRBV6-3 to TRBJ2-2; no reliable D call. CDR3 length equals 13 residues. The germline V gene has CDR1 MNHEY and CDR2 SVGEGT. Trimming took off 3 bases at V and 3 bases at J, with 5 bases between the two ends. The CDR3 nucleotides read TGTGCCAGCAGTTATACAGACACCGGGGAGCTGTTTTTT. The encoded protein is CASSYTDTGELFF.

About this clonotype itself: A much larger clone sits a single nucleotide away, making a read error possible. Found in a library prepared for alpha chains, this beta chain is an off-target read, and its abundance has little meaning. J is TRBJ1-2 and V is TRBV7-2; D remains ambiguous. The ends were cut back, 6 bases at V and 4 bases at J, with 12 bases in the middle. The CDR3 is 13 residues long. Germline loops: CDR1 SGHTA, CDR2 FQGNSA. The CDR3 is CASSLGRTYGYTF. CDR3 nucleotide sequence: TGTGCCAGCAGTTTGGGCAGGACCTATGGCTACACCTTC.

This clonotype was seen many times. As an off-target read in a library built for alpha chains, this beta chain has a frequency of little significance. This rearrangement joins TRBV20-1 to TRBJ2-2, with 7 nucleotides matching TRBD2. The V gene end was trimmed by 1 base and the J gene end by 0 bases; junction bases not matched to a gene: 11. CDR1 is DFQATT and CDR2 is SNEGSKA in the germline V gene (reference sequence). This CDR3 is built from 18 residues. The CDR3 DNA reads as TGCAGTGCTAGAGTTGGAAGGGGAGGGCCCTCGAACACCGGGGAGCTGTTTTTT. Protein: CSARVGRGGPSNTGELFF.

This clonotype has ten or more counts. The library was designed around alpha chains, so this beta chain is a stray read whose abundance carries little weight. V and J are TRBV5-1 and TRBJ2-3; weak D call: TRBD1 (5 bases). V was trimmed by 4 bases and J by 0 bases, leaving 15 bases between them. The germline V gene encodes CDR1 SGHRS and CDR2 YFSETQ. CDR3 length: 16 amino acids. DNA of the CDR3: TGCGCCAGCAGCGGATTACAGGAAGCGAGCACAGATACGCAGTATTTT. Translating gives CASSGLQEASTDTQYF.